Each of the 17 T cell receptor beta chains below was sequenced from the same sample in a study of radiotherapy plus CTLA-4 blockade in lung cancer (dated by TCRdb to between 2017 and 2018). The library was obtained by the immunoSEQ multiplex PCR assay. The clones in this table, taken by TCRdb from immuneACCESS, are in-frame only. Not every clone is retained; where verified, under half of the shortfall comes from an unresolved V gene, and the cause of the rest is unknown. This sample has roughly 120,000 clones in its table, and more than 65% of those were observed once. Roughly 5.3% of the sample is held by the ten biggest clonotypes. Here the sequenced sample was peripheral blood, taken from a patient treated with radiotherapy plus ipilimumab. Receptor source: a human donor with non-small cell lung cancer who had a partial response to radiotherapy plus ipilimumab.

The chain joins TRBV30 to TRBJ1-5; 8 bases are shared with TRBD1. Per germline, CDR1 GTSNPN and CDR2 SVGIG (reference sequence). This CDR3 region has 14 residues. V was clipped by 7 bases and J by 1 base; unmatched bases: 6. This CDR3 is CALGTGGSNQPQHF. CDR3 in DNA: TGTGCCTTAGGTACAGGGGGGAGCAATCAGCCCCAGCATTTT.

The chain uses TRBV5-5 and TRBJ2-5, with D possibly matching TRBD1 (5 bases). The germline gives CDR1 SGHKS, CDR2 YYEKEE (reference sequence). Trimming cost V 0 bases and J 3 bases, with 9 bases left between them. This CDR3 region has 14 residues. This chain's CDR3 is CASSLDPREETQYF. CDR3 DNA sequence: TGTGCCAGCAGCTTGGATCCCAGGGAAGAGACCCAGTACTTC.

V gene TRBV7-2 combines with J gene TRBJ1-3; 7 nucleotides agree with TRBD1. The CDR3 totals 16 residues. Germline-derived CDR1 and CDR2 are SGHTA and FQGNSA. After removal of 3 bases from V and 0 bases from J, the junction contained 5 bases not matched to a gene. This CDR3 is CASSFRTGSSGNTIYF. In DNA form, the CDR3 reads TGTGCCAGCAGCTTTCGGACAGGTAGCTCTGGAAACACCATATATTTT.

V gene TRBV27 combines with J gene TRBJ2-2; maybe TRBD1 (5 bases). Trimming removed 5 bases from V and 0 bases from J, with 13 bases in between. This CDR3 is built from 16 residues. Germline V lookup: CDR1 MNHEY, CDR2 SMNVEV (reference sequence). The CDR3 loop is CASSQAGLTNTGELFF. Written as DNA, the CDR3 is TGTGCCAGCAGTCAAGCAGGGTTGACGAACACCGGGGAGCTGTTTTTT.

The chain recombines TRBV27 with TRBJ1-2, with TRBD1 matching 10 bases. V was pared by 6 bases and J by 4 bases, with 5 bases of the junction left unmatched. Germline values: CDR1 MNHEY, CDR2 SMNVEV (reference sequence). This CDR3 is built from 14 residues. The CDR3 loop is CASRRTGGTYGYTF. The CDR3, as DNA: TGTGCCAGCAGGAGGACAGGGGGGACCTATGGCTACACCTTC.

The chain uses TRBV7-2 and TRBJ1-1; D gene ambiguous. The CDR3 has 13 amino acids. In germline, CDR1 is SGHTA, CDR2 FQGNSA. V gave up 3 bases and J gave up 1 base, with 6 bases separating them. DNA of the CDR3: TGTGCCAGCAGCTTCGTACAGAACACTGAAGCTTTCTTT. It codes for CASSFVQNTEAFF.

The chain employs TRBV7-9 and TRBJ1-4; 7 nucleotides align to TRBD1. The CDR3 is 14 residues long. In germline, CDR1 is SEHNR, CDR2 FQNEAQ (reference sequence). V shed 5 bases and J 3 bases; nucleotides not matched to a gene: 3. CDR3 sequence reads: CASSGGTANEKLFF. The CDR3, as DNA: TGTGCCAGCAGCGGCGGGACAGCTAATGAAAAACTGTTTTTT.

The chain uses TRBV19 and TRBJ2-5; D unclear. Germline CDR1 LNHDA, CDR2 SQIVND (reference sequence). V lost 1 base, J lost 11 bases, and 20 bases lay in between. The CDR3 is 15 residues long. CDR3 nucleotide sequence: TGTGCCAGTAGTATAGCATCTCCTATCCCTGAGGAGCAGTACTTC. This encodes CASSIASPIPEEQYF.

Comments on this clone: Other DNA variants within this sample encode the same CDR3. The chain joins TRBV4-1 to TRBJ1-2; D remains unclear. Germline loops: CDR1 MGHRA, CDR2 YSYEKL. The germline V and J ends were trimmed by 0 bases and 1 base, with 9 bases remaining between them. The CDR3 has 15 amino acids. The CDR3 DNA is TGCGCCAGCAGCCAAGACTGGGGAGGTAACTATGGCTACACCTTC. It translates to CASSQDWGGNYGYTF.

The chain uses TRBV2 and TRBJ1-1; TRBD1 matches 9 bases. Germline CDR1 and CDR2: SNHLY and FYNNEI. This CDR3 region has 14 residues. Trimming cost V 6 bases and J 1 base; bases outside gene matches: 3. The CDR3 protein is CASRLGQGNTEAFF. Here the CDR3 DNA reads TGTGCCAGCAGGTTGGGACAGGGGAACACTGAAGCTTTCTTT.

The rearrangement links TRBV7-8 to TRBJ2-3; TRBD2 agrees at 13 bases. Germline V gene lookup returns CDR1 SGHVS and CDR2 FQNEAQ. With 3 bases clipped from V and 4 bases from J, the junction kept 16 bases outside the gene matches. This CDR3 comprises 20 residues. CDR3 sequence reads: CASSFPTSGRPRGPPDTQYF. The CDR3 DNA reads as TGTGCCAGCAGCTTCCCGACTAGCGGGAGGCCAAGGGGACCCCCAGATACGCAGTATTTT.

The chain employs TRBV27 and TRBJ2-1; TRBD2 might be the D (6 bases). CDR1 is MNHEY, CDR2 SMNVEV, per germline (reference sequence). V gave up 2 bases and J gave up 13 bases, with 21 bases separating them. The CDR3 totals 15 residues. The DNA of the CDR3 is TGTGCCAGCAGTTTAGCGGGAAGGGACCCTCGAGACCAGTTCTTC. Its translation: CASSLAGRDPRDQFF.

The V and J genes are TRBV2 and TRBJ1-1, with 9 positions matching TRBD1. The trim removed 2 bases at V and 11 bases at J, leaving 12 bases unmatched. The V gene's germline CDR1 is SNHLY and CDR2 FYNNEI. The CDR3 sequence is 15 residues long. The CDR3, as DNA: TGTGCCAGCAGTGAACAAGGACAGGGGCTGTCAGGGGCTTTCTTT. It encodes CASSEQGQGLSGAFF.

The chain uses TRBV19 and TRBJ2-2, with D maybe TRBD2 (6 bases). Germline V CDR1 and CDR2: LNHDA, SQIVND (reference sequence). This CDR3 region has 16 residues. V dropped 5 bases and J dropped 5 bases, with 18 bases sitting between them. The CDR3 nucleotides are TGTGCCAGTAGTGGGCTCGTGGGAGGTTCTACCGGGGAGCTGTTTTTT. Translated, it gives CASSGLVGGSTGELFF.

The rearrangement links TRBV28 to TRBJ2-5, with TRBD2 as a possible D gene (6 bases). The CDR3 is 14 amino acids. Germline lookup yields CDR1 MDHEN and CDR2 SYDVKM. V gave up 2 bases and J gave up 5 bases, with 12 bases separating them. The CDR3 spells CASSLGLAMETQYF. CDR3 sequence (DNA): TGTGCCAGCAGTTTAGGGCTAGCGATGGAGACCCAGTACTTC.

The CDR3 loop reads CASSFGEASYNEQFF. The CDR3 nucleotides read TGTGCCAGCAGCTTCGGGGAAGCGTCGTACAATGAGCAGTTCTTC. The rearrangement links TRBV11-3 to TRBJ2-1, with a tentative D call TRBD2 (5 bases). From germline, CDR1 is SGHNT and CDR2 YENEEA. V shed 3 bases and J shed 4 bases, with 13 bases lying between them. The CDR3 has 15 amino acids.

This chain connects TRBV6-1 to TRBJ1-2; D not resolved. Germline-derived CDR1 and CDR2 are MNHNS and SASEGT. The CDR3 loop spans 13 amino acids. Between the trimmed V and J ends, which lost 2 bases and 8 bases, there was a span of 12 bases. CDR3 sequence reads: CASSEPGSAGYTF. CDR3 nucleotides: TGTGCCAGCAGTGAACCAGGATCCGCGGGCTACACCTTC.